This entry lists 7 T cell receptor beta chains sequenced from one sample in a study of T cell responses to AZD1222 COVID-19 vaccine. Here immunoSEQ multiplex PCR was the method, and the copy in TCRdb shows in-frame clones only, minus some. The sample gives roughly 150,000 clones, 80% to 90% of which show up once; 8% is in the top ten. Sequenced here: peripheral blood, sampled on day 0 of AZD1222 vaccination. The receptors come from an adult in good health.

The chain joins TRBV30 to TRBJ1-1; TRBD1 might be the D (6 bases). Germline V gene sequence: CDR1 GTSNPN, CDR2 SVGIG (reference sequence). The CDR3 runs 12 residues. V lost 5 bases and J lost 6, with 13 bases in between. CDR3 sequence (DNA): TGTGCCTGGGGACCAGGGGCCCCTGAAGCTTTCTTT. This codes for CAWGPGAPEAFF.

The J gene is TRBJ1-5, the V gene TRBV19; possible D gene TRBD1, 5 bases. Germline V CDR1 and CDR2: LNHDA, SQIVND (reference sequence). V was shortened by 7 bases and J by 0 bases, with 13 bases between the two germline ends. CDR3 length: 15 amino acids. For the CDR3, the DNA is TGTGCCAGTAACGGCGGGGGAACTAGCAATCAGCCCCAGCATTTT. As protein: CASNGGGTSNQPQHF.

V gene TRBV27 combines with J gene TRBJ2-7; D not certain. Germline V CDR1 and CDR2: MNHEY, SMNVEV (reference sequence). The CDR3 consists of 15 residues. The V and J ends lost 4 bases and 1 base respectively, with 14 bases between them. CDR3 loop: CASSWVAGGSYEQYF. CDR3 coding DNA: TGTGCCAGCAGTTGGGTGGCAGGTGGATCCTACGAGCAGTACTTC.

This chain joins TRBV5-5 and TRBJ2-2; TRBD2 aligns across 10 bases. Germline assignment: CDR1 SGHKS and CDR2 YYEKEE (reference sequence). V lost 5 bases to trimming and J lost 1 base; unmatched junction nucleotides: 14. This CDR3 spans 19 amino acids. The CDR3 region has the DNA TGTGCCAGCAGTCGGAGGGATCCTAGCGGGGGCCAGAACACCGGGGAGCTGTTTTTT. It codes for CASSRRDPSGGQNTGELFF.

The CDR3 reads CASRNAQGSNQPQHF. CDR3 in DNA: TGTGCCAGCAGGAACGCACAGGGTTCGAATCAGCCCCAGCATTTT. The chain links TRBV27 to TRBJ1-5, with D possibly being TRBD1 (6 bases). V was pared by 6 bases and J by 4 bases, with 16 bases between. The CDR3 is 15 amino acids. CDR1 is MNHEY and CDR2 is SMNVEV in the germline V gene (reference sequence).

The V gene is TRBV27, the J gene TRBJ1-5; TRBD1 aligns across 7 bases. The CDR3 sequence is 14 residues long. Losses at the gene ends were 6 bases for V and 6 bases for J; bases not matched to a gene: 8. CDR1 and CDR2 from the germline V gene are MNHEY and SMNVEV (reference sequence). The CDR3 spells CASRPGGFGQPQHF. The CDR3 DNA reads as TGTGCCAGCAGGCCAGGGGGTTTTGGTCAGCCCCAGCATTTT.

The chain couples TRBV6-5 to TRBJ1-3; D not certain. CDR3 length equals 13 residues. The V gene's germline CDR1 is MNHEY and CDR2 SVGAGI. Trimming removed 8 bases from V and 0 bases from J, with 8 bases in between. The CDR3 sequence is CASGIASGNTIYF. In DNA form, the CDR3 reads TGTGCCAGCGGCATCGCCTCTGGAAACACCATATATTTT.